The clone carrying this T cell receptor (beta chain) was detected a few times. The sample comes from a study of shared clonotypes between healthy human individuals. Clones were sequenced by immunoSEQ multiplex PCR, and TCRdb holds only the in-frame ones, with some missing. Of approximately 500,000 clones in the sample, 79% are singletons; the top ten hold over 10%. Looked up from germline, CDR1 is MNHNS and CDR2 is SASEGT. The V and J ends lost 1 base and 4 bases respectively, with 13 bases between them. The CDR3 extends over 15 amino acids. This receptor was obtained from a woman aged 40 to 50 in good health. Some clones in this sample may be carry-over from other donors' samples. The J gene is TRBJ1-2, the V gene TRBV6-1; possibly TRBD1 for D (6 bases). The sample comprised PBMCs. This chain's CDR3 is CASSEVPGAGYGYTF. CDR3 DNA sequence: TGTGCCAGCAGTGAAGTGCCGGGGGCAGGCTATGGCTACACCTTC.